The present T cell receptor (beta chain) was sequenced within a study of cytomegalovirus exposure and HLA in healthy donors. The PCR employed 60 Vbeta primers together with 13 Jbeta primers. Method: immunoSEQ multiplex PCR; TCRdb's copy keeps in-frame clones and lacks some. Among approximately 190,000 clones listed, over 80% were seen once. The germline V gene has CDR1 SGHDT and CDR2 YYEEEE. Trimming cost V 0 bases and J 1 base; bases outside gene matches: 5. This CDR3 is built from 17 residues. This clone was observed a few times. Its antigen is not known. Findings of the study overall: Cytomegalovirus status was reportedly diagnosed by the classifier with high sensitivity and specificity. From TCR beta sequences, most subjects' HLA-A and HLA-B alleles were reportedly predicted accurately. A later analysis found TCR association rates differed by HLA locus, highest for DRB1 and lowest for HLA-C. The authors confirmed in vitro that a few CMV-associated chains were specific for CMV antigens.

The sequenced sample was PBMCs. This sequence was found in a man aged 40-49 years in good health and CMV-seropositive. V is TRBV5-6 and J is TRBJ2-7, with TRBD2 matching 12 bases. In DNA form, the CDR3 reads TGTGCCAGCAGCTTGGGACTAGCGGGGGACGGATCCTACGAGCAGTACTTC. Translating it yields CASSLGLAGDGSYEQYF.